These T cell receptor beta chains were read from a single sample in a study of cytomegalovirus exposure and HLA in healthy donors. Method: immunoSEQ multiplex PCR; TCRdb's copy keeps in-frame clones and lacks some. The table lists 120,000 to 150,000 clones. The sample was PBMCs. These TCRs come from a woman aged 45-65 years in good health and CMV-seronegative. CDR3s include the opening cysteine and the closing phenylalanine or tryptophan. D genes are given only for firm matches.

D | length | V | CDR3
. | 14 | TRBV7-3 | CASSFGGRSDGYTF
TRBD1 | 14 | TRBV10-3 | CAISPGTGVGGYTF
. | 13 | TRBV6-1 | CASSELPRYEQYF
. | 14 | TRBV5-4 | CASSLRGGGETQYF
. | 13 | TRBV2 | CASAGGRATEAFF
. | 15 | TRBV11-2 | CASSLGISGANVLTF
. | 14 | TRBV6-4 | CASSDATAFYEQYF
. | 14 | TRBV5-1 | CASSLGGRGGELFF
TRBD2 | 16 | TRBV7-9 | CASSSVAGRLDYEQYF
. | 15 | TRBV28 | CATTGTFYSNQPQHF
. | 13 | TRBV7-9 | CASSPPSSYEQYF
TRBD2 | 15 | TRBV7-6 | CASSRGSGGSYEQYF
. | 15 | TRBV29-1 | CSVYGVRGSDTEAFF
TRBD1 | 13 | TRBV19 | CASSPGTAYGYTF
TRBD1 | 16 | TRBV13 | CASSLGLGRGPYEQYF
TRBD1 | 18 | TRBV5-1 | CASSLKTGGLRHSYEQYF
. | 14 | TRBV28 | CASSPPVEYNEQFF
TRBD1 | 13 | TRBV14 | CASSDRVTDTQYF
TRBD1 | 14 | TRBV29-1 | CSIQWTGGNTEAFF
TRBD2 | 15 | TRBV6-6 | CASSYPGGPADTQYF
TRBD1 | 14 | TRBV6-1 | CASSDSGGGQPQHF
. | 14 | TRBV30 | CAWGGRIAYNEQFF
TRBD1 | 14 | TRBV28 | CASSGQASNQPQHF
. | 13 | TRBV14 | CASSQGGFYGYTF
TRBD2 | 14 | TRBV19 | CASRGGRKYNEQFF
TRBD2 | 15 | TRBV12-5 | CASGLGTSFDYEQYF
. | 14 | TRBV6-5 | CASRAGSLSYEQYF
. | 14 | TRBV4-1 | CASSQGRATDTQYF
TRBD1 | 12 | TRBV4-1 | CASSPGGWEQYF
TRBD1 | 15 | TRBV5-4 | CASSLGQGPGHEQYF
. | 14 | TRBV7-8 | CASSLNPSNQPQHF
. | 19 | TRBV15 | CATSRDRKIQAPNTDTQYF
TRBD2 | 15 | TRBV5-5 | CASSLLADFSYEQYF
TRBD1 | 13 | TRBV30 | CAWGTALVYGYTF
. | 14 | TRBV6-1 | CASSEVWAEETQYF
. | 16 | TRBV7-7 | CASSSQGRENTGELFF
TRBD2 | 16 | TRBV11-3 | CASSLRAGALADTQYF
. | 16 | TRBV5-6 | CASSLEWGATNEKLFF
. | 15 | TRBV28 | CASNEQGVRNQPQHF
. | 13 | TRBV6-5 | CASTKTSTGELFF
. | 12 | TRBV7-3 | CASSLLRGELFF
. | 15 | TRBV7-9 | CASSQTTSYNSPLHF
TRBD1 | 13 | TRBV25-1 | CASTGQGLYEQYF
. | 14 | TRBV5-6 | CASSLGTTQETQYF
TRBD1 | 13 | TRBV5-1 | CASSFNRGQGYTF
. | 14 | TRBV5-4 | CASSLRGGNTEAFF
. | 14 | TRBV5-1 | CASSPFTRDNEQFF
. | 12 | TRBV28 | CASSSGNSPLHF
. | 13 | TRBV27 | CASSSRITLPQHF
TRBD1 | 13 | TRBV11-2 | CASSADRDYEQYF
. | 16 | TRBV5-1 | CASSPHTIQGWKTQYF
. | 15 | TRBV5-5 | CASSLAAGEYTEAFF
. | 13 | TRBV7-2 | CASSFDGGYEQYF
TRBD2 | 13 | TRBV30 | CAWGSGNKNIQYF
. | 19 | TRBV28 | CASSFRPGRLTATNEKLFF
TRBD1 | 17 | TRBV4-2 | CASSQKGGSDYNSPLHF
. | 15 | TRBV5-1 | CASSSEVLLYNEQFF
TRBD2 | 19 | TRBV4-1 | CASSQGGTSGIHSTDTQYF
. | 12 | TRBV15 | CATSRVAGEQFF
TRBD1 | 14 | TRBV28 | CASSLGTANYGYTF